The entry below gives a single T cell receptor (beta chain) sequence along with its context. Its antigen is as yet unknown. These data come from a study of OX40 agonist ivuxolimab in advanced cancers. Excluded were patients having autoimmune disease history or systemic immunosuppression. Profiled with immunoSEQ multiplex PCR; TCRdb holds only in-frame clones, not every one. The data show 95,000 to 150,000 clones, roughly 92% seen once. Study-wide findings and caveats: Blood T cells, both CD4+ and CD8+, expanded clonally by week 6 at 0.1 to 3.0 mg/kg.

This clonotype was obtained from an adult with an advanced solid tumor such as melanoma, head and neck, liver or kidney cancer. The starting material was CD4+ or CD8+ T cells sorted from blood, obtained in a trial of the OX40 agonist ivuxolimab.

CDR3 amino acids: CASSLQGSSYNEQFF. Here the CDR3 DNA reads TGTGCCAGCAGTCTGCAGGGTTCTTCCTACAATGAGCAGTTCTTC. The chain carries TRBV27 and TRBJ2-1; D perhaps matches TRBD1 (5 bases). Germline values: CDR1 MNHEY, CDR2 SMNVEV (reference sequence). V lost 5 bases to trimming and J lost 1 base, with 12 bases between them. The CDR3 is 15 residues long.